This T cell receptor (beta chain) was documented in a study of blood T cell repertoires in COVID-19. Study-wide context: From T cells, B-cell-depleted T cells, or PBMCs came the material, which was cDNA or gDNA.

In the authors' workflow: Amplifying reference gene primers gave estimates of nucleated cell counts. TCRdb's table, derived via immunoSEQ multiplex PCR, lists solely in-frame clones and lacks some. That table is the source of V, J and clone size, and D and trimming were worked out from the DNA. The sample has around 290,000 clones, 75% to 90% seen once. This CDR3 comprises 13 residues. The junction had 8 bases not matched to a gene; V was cut back by 6 bases and J by 7 bases. Those enrolled, adults aged roughly 18 to 90 years, came from 20 to 25 US areas. Each participant's cohort was designated according to participant-reported clinical history.

This receptor was identified in a woman between 40 and 50 years old who had recovered from COVID-19. The chain links TRBV12-3 or TRBV12-4 to TRBJ1-1; TRBD1 agrees at 7 bases. The sequenced sample consisted of PBMCs or T cells enriched from blood (not recorded which). The CDR3 DNA reads TGTGCCAGCAGCCCCGGACAGGTATATGAAGCTTTCTTT. Its translation is CASSPGQVYEAFF.